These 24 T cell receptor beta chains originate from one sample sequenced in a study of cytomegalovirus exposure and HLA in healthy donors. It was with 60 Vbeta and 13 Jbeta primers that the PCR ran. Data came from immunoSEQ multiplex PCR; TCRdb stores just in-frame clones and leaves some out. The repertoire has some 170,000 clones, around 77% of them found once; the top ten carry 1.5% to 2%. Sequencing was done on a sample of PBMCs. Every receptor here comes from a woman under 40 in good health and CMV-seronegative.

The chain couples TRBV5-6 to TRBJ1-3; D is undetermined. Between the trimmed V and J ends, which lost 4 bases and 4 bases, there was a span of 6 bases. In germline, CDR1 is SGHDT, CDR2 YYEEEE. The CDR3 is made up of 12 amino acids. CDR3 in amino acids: CASSLSGNTIYF. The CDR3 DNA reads TGTGCCAGCAGCCTCTCCGGAAACACCATATATTTT.

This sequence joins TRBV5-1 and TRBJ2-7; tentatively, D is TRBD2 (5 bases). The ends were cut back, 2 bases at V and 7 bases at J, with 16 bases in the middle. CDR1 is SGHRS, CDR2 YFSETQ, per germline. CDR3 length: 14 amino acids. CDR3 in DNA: TGCGCCAGCAGCTTTTCGGCCGCGGGTCGAGAGCAGTACTTC. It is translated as CASSFSAAGREQYF.

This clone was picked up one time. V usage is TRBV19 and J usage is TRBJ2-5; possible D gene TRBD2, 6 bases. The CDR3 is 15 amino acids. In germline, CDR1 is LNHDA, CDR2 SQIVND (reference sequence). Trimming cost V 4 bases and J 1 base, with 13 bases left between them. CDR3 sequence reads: CASSSYRGTQETQYF. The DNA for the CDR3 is TGTGCCAGTAGTAGTTACCGGGGGACCCAAGAGACCCAGTACTTC.

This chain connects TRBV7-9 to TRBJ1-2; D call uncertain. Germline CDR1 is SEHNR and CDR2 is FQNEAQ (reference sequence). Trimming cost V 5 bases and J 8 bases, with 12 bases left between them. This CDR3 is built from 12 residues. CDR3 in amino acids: CASSPTTSGYTF. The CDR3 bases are TGTGCCAGCAGCCCCACTACGAGCGGCTACACCTTC.

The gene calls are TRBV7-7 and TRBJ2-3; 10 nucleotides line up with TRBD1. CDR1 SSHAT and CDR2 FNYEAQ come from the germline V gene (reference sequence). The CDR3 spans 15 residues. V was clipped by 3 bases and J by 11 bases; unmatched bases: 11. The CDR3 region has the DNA TGTGCCAGCAGCTTTGGGACAGGGGACGGGGTTAAGCAGTATTTT. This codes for CASSFGTGDGVKQYF.

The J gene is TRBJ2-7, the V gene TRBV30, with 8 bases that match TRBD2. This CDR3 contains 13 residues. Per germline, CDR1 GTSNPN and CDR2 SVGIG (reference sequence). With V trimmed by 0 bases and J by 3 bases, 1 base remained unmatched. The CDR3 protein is CAWSVGTSYEQYF. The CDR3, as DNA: TGTGCCTGGAGTGTAGGGACTAGCTACGAGCAGTACTTC.

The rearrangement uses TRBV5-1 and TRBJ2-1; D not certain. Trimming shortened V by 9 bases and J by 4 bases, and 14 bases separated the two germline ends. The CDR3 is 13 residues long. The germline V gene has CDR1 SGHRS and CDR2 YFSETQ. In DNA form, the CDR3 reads TGCGCCACCAGAAATGACAATTACAATGAGCAGTTCTTC. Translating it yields CATRNDNYNEQFF. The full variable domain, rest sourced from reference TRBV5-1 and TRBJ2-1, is KAGVTQTPRYLIKTRGQQVTLSCSPISGHRSVSWYQQTPGQGLQFLFEYFSETQRNKGNFPGRFSGRQFSNSRSEMNVSTLELGDSALYLCATRNDNYNEQFFGPGTRLTVL.

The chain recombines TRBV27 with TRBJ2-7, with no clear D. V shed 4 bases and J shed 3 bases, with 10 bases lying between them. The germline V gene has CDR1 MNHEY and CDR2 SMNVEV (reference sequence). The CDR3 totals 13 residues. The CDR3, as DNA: TGTGCCAGCAGTTCCAGCGTAGGCTACGAGCAGTACTTC. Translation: CASSSSVGYEQYF.

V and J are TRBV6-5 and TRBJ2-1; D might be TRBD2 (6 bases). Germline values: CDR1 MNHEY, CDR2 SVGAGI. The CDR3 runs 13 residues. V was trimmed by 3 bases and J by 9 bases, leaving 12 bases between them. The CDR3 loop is CASSYPSAPEQFF. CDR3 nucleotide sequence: TGTGCCAGCAGTTATCCTAGCGCCCCTGAGCAGTTCTTC.

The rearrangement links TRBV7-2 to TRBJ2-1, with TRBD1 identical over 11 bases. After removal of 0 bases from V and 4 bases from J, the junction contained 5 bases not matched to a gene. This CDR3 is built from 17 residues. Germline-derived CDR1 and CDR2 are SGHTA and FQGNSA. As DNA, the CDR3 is TGTGCCAGCAGCTTAGCGTTCGGGACAGGGGGTTACAATGAGCAGTTCTTC. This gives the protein CASSLAFGTGGYNEQFF.

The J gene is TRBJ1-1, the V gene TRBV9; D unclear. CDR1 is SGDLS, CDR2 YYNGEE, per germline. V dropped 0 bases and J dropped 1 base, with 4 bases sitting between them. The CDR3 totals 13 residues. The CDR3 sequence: CASSVVANTEAFF. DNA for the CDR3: TGTGCCAGCAGCGTAGTGGCGAACACTGAAGCTTTCTTT.

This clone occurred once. DNA for the CDR3: TGTGCCAGCTCACCACCGGGACAGGGGCAAAATTCACCCCTCCACTTT. Encoded protein: CASSPPGQGQNSPLHF. J is TRBJ1-6 and V is TRBV18; 10 positions agree with TRBD1. The CDR3 has 16 residues. The germline V gene encodes CDR1 KGHSH and CDR2 LQKENI. The V and J ends lost 0 bases and 7 bases, in that order; junction bases with no gene match: 3.

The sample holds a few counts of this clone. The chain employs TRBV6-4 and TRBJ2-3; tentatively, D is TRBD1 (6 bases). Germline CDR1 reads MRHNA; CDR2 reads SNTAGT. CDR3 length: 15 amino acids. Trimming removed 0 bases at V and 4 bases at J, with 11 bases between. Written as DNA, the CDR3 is TGTGCCAGCAGTGACTCGGACAGAAACCCAGATACGCAGTATTTT. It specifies CASSDSDRNPDTQYF.

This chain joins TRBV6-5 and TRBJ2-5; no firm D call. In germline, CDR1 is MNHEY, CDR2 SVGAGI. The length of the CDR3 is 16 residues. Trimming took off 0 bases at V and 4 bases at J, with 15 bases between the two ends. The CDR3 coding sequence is TGTGCCAGCAGTTACTCGATTTCGGCGACGGGAGAGACCCAGTACTTC. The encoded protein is CASSYSISATGETQYF.

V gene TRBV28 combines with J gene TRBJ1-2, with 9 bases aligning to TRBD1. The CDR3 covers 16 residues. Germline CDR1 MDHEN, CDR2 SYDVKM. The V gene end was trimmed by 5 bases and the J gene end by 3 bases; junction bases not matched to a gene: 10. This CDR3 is CASSASQGAGDYGYTF. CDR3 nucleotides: TGTGCCAGCAGTGCATCACAGGGGGCGGGTGACTATGGCTACACCTTC.

DNA of the CDR3: TGTGCCAGCAGCGTAGCGGCTAGCATTAGTGAGCAGTTCTTC. Protein product: CASSVAASISEQFF. This chain joins TRBV9 and TRBJ2-1; tentative D call: TRBD2 (5 bases). There are 14 residues in the CDR3. The germline V and J ends were trimmed by 0 bases and 9 bases, with 13 bases remaining between them. Germline values: CDR1 SGDLS, CDR2 YYNGEE.

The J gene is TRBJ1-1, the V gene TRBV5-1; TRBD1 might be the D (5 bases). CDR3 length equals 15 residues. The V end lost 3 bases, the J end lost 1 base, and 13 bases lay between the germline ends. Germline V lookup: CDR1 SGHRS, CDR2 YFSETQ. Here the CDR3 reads CASSSLGQQNTEAFF. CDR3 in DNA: TGCGCCAGCAGCTCCCTAGGACAACAGAACACTGAAGCTTTCTTT. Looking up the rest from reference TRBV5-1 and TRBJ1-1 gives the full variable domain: KAGVTQTPRYLIKTRGQQVTLSCSPISGHRSVSWYQQTPGQGLQFLFEYFSETQRNKGNFPGRFSGRQFSNSRSEMNVSTLELGDSALYLCASSSLGQQNTEAFFGQGTRLTVV.

The CDR3 reads CASSFTGPTEAFF. The CDR3 bases are TGTGCCAGCAGCTTCACAGGACCCACTGAAGCTTTCTTT. V gene TRBV5-6 combines with J gene TRBJ1-1, with D perhaps TRBD1 (5 bases). This CDR3 spans 13 amino acids. CDR1 is SGHDT and CDR2 is YYEEEE in the germline V gene. Trimming removed 2 bases at V and 4 bases at J, with 9 bases between.

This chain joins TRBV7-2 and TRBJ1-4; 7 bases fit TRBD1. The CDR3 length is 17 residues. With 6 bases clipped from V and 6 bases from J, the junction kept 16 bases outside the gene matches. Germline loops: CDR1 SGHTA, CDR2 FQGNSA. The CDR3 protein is CASSHDRPGQSDEKLFF. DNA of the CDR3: TGTGCCAGCAGTCACGATAGACCGGGACAGAGCGATGAAAAACTGTTTTTT.

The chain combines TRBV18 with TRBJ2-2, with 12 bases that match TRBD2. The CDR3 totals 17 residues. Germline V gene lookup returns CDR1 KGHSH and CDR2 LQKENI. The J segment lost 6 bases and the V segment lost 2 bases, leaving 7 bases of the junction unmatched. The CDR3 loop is CASSPRLAGGPAGELFF. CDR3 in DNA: TGTGCCAGCTCACCAAGGCTAGCGGGAGGGCCCGCCGGGGAGCTGTTTTTT.

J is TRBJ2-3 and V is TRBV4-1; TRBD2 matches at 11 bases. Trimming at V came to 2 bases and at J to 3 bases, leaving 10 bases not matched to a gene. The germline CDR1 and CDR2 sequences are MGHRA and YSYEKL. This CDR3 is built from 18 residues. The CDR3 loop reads CASSQILAGEGLTDTQYF. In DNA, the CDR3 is TGCGCCAGCAGCCAAATACTAGCGGGAGAAGGTTTAACAGATACGCAGTATTTT.

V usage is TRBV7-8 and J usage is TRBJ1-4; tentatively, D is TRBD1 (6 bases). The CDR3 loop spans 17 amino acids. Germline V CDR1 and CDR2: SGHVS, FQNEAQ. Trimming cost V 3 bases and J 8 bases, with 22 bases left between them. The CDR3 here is CASSFLMDRSGYEKLFF. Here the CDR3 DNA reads TGTGCCAGCAGCTTCTTAATGGACAGATCAGGATACGAAAAACTGTTTTTT.

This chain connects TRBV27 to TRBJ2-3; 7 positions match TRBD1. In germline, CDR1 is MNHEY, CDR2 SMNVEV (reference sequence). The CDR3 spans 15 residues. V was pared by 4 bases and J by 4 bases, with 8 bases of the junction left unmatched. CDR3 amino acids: CASSSAGGSPDTQYF. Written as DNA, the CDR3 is TGTGCCAGCAGTTCCGCAGGGGGATCTCCAGATACGCAGTATTTT.

CDR3 region: CASSLRLAGASTDTQYF. In DNA form, the CDR3 reads TGTGCCAGCAGCTTGAGGTTGGCAGGGGCTAGCACAGATACGCAGTATTTT. The chain employs TRBV5-6 and TRBJ2-3, with D tentatively TRBD1 (6 bases). Trimming took off 1 base at V and 0 bases at J, with 15 bases between the two ends. The CDR3 is made up of 17 amino acids. Germline V lookup: CDR1 SGHDT, CDR2 YYEEEE.